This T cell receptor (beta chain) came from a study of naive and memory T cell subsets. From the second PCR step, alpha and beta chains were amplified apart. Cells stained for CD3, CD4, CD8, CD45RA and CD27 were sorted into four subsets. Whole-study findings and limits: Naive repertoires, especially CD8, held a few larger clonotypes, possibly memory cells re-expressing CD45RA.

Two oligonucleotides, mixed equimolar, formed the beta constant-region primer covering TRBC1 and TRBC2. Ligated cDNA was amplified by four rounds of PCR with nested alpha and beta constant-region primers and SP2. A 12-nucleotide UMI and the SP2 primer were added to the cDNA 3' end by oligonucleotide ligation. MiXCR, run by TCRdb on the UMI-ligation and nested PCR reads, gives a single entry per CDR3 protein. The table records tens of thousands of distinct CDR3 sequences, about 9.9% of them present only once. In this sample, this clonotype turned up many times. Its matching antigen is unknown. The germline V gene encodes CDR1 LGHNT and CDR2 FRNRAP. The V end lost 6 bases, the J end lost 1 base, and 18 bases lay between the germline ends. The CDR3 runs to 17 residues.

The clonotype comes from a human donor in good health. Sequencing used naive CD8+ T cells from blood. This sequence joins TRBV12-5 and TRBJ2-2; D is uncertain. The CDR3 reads CASGINDLLLNTGELFF. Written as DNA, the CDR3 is TGTGCTAGTGGGATAAACGACCTCCTCCTGAACACCGGGGAGCTGTTTTTT.